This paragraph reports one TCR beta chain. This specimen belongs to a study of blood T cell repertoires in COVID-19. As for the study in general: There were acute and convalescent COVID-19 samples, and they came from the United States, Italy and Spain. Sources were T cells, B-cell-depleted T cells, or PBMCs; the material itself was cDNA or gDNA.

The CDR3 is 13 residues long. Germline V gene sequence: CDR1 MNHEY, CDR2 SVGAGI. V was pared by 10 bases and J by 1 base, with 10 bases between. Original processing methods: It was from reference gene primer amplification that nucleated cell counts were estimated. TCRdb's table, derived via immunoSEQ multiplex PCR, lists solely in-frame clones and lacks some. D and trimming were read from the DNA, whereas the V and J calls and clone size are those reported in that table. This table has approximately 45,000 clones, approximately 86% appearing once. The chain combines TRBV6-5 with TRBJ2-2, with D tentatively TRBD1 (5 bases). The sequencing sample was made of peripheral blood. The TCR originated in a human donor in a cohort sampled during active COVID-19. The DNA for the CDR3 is TGTGCCATTAAAGGGGTGAACACCGGGGAGCTGTTTTTT. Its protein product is CAIKGVNTGELFF.